Following are 27 T cell receptor beta chains from one sample sequenced in a study of cytomegalovirus exposure and HLA in healthy donors. Libraries were prepared by immunoSEQ multiplex PCR; TCRdb keeps only in-frame clonotypes and omits some of them. The table records about 130,000 clones, about 87% of them present only once. The sample comprised PBMCs. These receptors came from a woman in her twenties or thirties in good health and CMV-seropositive.

V is TRBV4-1 and J is TRBJ2-1, with D maybe TRBD2 (6 bases). The V end lost 2 bases, the J end lost 0 bases, and 11 bases lay between the germline ends. This CDR3 comprises 16 residues. Germline V gives CDR1 MGHRA, CDR2 YSYEKL. CDR3 in amino acids: CASSQLAQGSYNEQFF. The CDR3 nucleotides read TGCGCCAGCAGCCAACTAGCGCAAGGCTCCTACAATGAGCAGTTCTTC.

V usage is TRBV28 and J usage is TRBJ1-2; D is possibly TRBD1 (6 bases). Germline assignment: CDR1 MDHEN and CDR2 SYDVKM. This CDR3 has 16 amino acids. V gave up 2 bases and J gave up 4 bases, with 17 bases separating them. This CDR3 reads CASSLRGGGVAYGYTF. For the CDR3, the DNA is TGTGCCAGCAGTTTACGGGGAGGGGGGGTCGCCTATGGCTACACCTTC.

This chain joins TRBV7-6 and TRBJ1-1; D not resolved. V was pared by 4 bases and J by 4 bases, with 19 bases between. This CDR3 has 16 amino acids. Looked up from germline, CDR1 is SGHVS and CDR2 is FNYEAQ. The CDR3 spells CASSSRLHKRGTEAFF. The DNA of the CDR3 is TGTGCCAGCAGCTCGCGACTTCACAAACGGGGCACTGAAGCTTTCTTT.

This chain joins TRBV18 and TRBJ1-1, with D perhaps matching TRBD1 (6 bases). CDR1 is KGHSH, CDR2 LQKENI, per germline. Trimming took 3 bases from V and 1 from J, leaving 12 bases between them. The CDR3 runs to 15 residues. The CDR3 region is CASSPQGSSNTEAFF. DNA for the CDR3: TGTGCCAGCTCACCGCAGGGGTCCTCGAACACTGAAGCTTTCTTT. Full variable domain (remainder filled in from reference TRBV18 and TRBJ1-1): NAGVMQNPRHLVRRRGQEARLRCSPMKGHSHVYWYRQLPEEGLKFMVYLQKENIIDESGMPKERFSAEFPKEGPSILRIQQVVRGDSAAYFCASSPQGSSNTEAFFGQGTRLTVV.

The genes are TRBV5-6 and TRBJ2-1; TRBD1 matches at 10 bases. After removal of 3 bases from V and 6 bases from J, the junction contained 3 bases not matched to a gene. This CDR3 has 14 amino acids. Germline V gene lookup returns CDR1 SGHDT and CDR2 YYEEEE. CDR3 nucleotides: TGTGCCAGCAGCTGGGGGACAGGGGTCAATGAGCAGTTCTTC. Its protein is CASSWGTGVNEQFF.

This chain joins TRBV11-3 and TRBJ2-7; the D gene is possibly TRBD2 (5 bases). V gave up 5 bases and J gave up 10 bases, with 12 bases separating them. The length of the CDR3 is 11 residues. Germline V CDR1 and CDR2: SGHNT, YENEEA. The CDR3 region is CASSGLGGQYF. In DNA form, the CDR3 reads TGTGCCAGCAGCGGACTTGGTGGACAGTACTTC.

The chain recombines TRBV5-1 with TRBJ1-4; no firm D call. CDR3 length equals 14 residues. Trimming removed 5 bases at V and 0 bases at J, with 8 bases between. Germline values: CDR1 SGHRS, CDR2 YFSETQ. The CDR3 DNA sequence: TGCGCCAGCAGATCCGGAGCAACTAATGAAAAACTGTTTTTT. It yields the protein CASRSGATNEKLFF. The full variable domain, in which reference TRBV5-1 and TRBJ1-4 provide the parts outside the CDR3, is KAGVTQTPRYLIKTRGQQVTLSCSPISGHRSVSWYQQTPGQGLQFLFEYFSETQRNKGNFPGRFSGRQFSNSRSEMNVSTLELGDSALYLCASRSGATNEKLFFGSGTQLSVL.

This clone was counted once. The V call is TRBV18, the J call TRBJ1-5, with TRBD1 identical over 7 bases. CDR1 and CDR2 from the germline V gene are KGHSH and LQKENI. The CDR3 has 16 amino acids. With V trimmed by 5 bases and J by 7 bases, 14 bases remained unmatched. In DNA form, the CDR3 reads TGTGCCAGCTCAAGCGGACAGGTCCGCTGGGGGCAGCCCCAGCATTTT. Its translation: CASSSGQVRWGQPQHF. The full variable domain, in which reference TRBV18 and TRBJ1-5 provide the parts outside the CDR3, is NAGVMQNPRHLVRRRGQEARLRCSPMKGHSHVYWYRQLPEEGLKFMVYLQKENIIDESGMPKERFSAEFPKEGPSILRIQQVVRGDSAAYFCASSSGQVRWGQPQHFGDGTRLSIL.

The rearrangement uses TRBV19 and TRBJ2-1, with TRBD2 matching 8 bases. CDR1 and CDR2 from the germline V gene are LNHDA and SQIVND (reference sequence). This CDR3 spans 15 amino acids. After removal of 4 bases from V and 9 bases from J, the junction contained 11 bases not matched to a gene. CDR3 in amino acids: CASSNFGTSGPEQFF. The CDR3 DNA is TGTGCCAGTAGTAACTTTGGGACTAGTGGTCCTGAGCAGTTCTTC.

V gene TRBV5-1 combines with J gene TRBJ2-1; D perhaps matches TRBD2 (7 bases). The ends were cut back, 0 bases at V and 2 bases at J, with 15 bases in the middle. CDR1 SGHRS and CDR2 YFSETQ come from the germline V gene. CDR3 length equals 17 residues. The CDR3 loop is CASSLDGGRRAYNEQFF. Here the CDR3 DNA reads TGCGCCAGCAGCTTGGACGGGGGGCGGAGGGCCTACAATGAGCAGTTCTTC.

This clone was detected once. The chain is built from TRBV6-1 and TRBJ1-2; tentative D call: TRBD1 (6 bases). The CDR3 covers 15 residues. Germline CDR1 MNHNS, CDR2 SASEGT. V lost 3 bases and J 2 bases, leaving 13 bases between the germline ends. The CDR3 DNA is TGTGCCAGCAGTGATGGCAGGACAGCCAACTATGGCTACACCTTC. Residues: CASSDGRTANYGYTF.

The chain couples TRBV9 to TRBJ2-3; 13 positions match TRBD2. The length of the CDR3 is 15 residues. In germline, CDR1 is SGDLS, CDR2 YYNGEE. V lost 0 bases to trimming and J lost 5 bases; unmatched junction nucleotides: 0. The CDR3 DNA reads TGTGCCAGCAGCGTAGGGACTAGCGGGAGAGATACGCAGTATTTT. Amino acid sequence: CASSVGTSGRDTQYF.

Of note for this clone: Additional DNA sequences in this sample encode the identical CDR3. This chain connects TRBV18 to TRBJ2-3; the D gene is possibly TRBD1 (7 bases). Trimming stripped 3 bases from V and 2 bases from J, with 12 bases between. This CDR3 contains 15 residues. CDR1 is KGHSH and CDR2 is LQKENI in the germline V gene. The CDR3 protein is CASSPRDSPTDTQYF. In nucleotides, the CDR3 is TGTGCCAGCTCACCGCGGGACAGCCCCACAGATACGCAGTATTTT. Filled out from reference TRBV18 and TRBJ2-3, the complete variable domain reads NAGVMQNPRHLVRRRGQEARLRCSPMKGHSHVYWYRQLPEEGLKFMVYLQKENIIDESGMPKERFSAEFPKEGPSILRIQQVVRGDSAAYFCASSPRDSPTDTQYFGPGTRLTVL.

This chain connects TRBV14 to TRBJ2-7, with 7 bases lining up with TRBD2. V dropped 1 base and J dropped 6; count of bases not matched to a gene: 3. Looked up from germline, CDR1 is SGHDN and CDR2 is FVKESK. There are 13 residues in the CDR3. CDR3 sequence: CASSQGAGSEQYF. The CDR3 coding sequence is TGTGCCAGCAGCCAAGGAGCGGGAAGCGAGCAGTACTTC.

The gene calls are TRBV27 and TRBJ2-2, with TRBD2 identical over 9 bases. The CDR3 is 16 residues long. V was pared by 0 bases and J by 5 bases, with 4 bases of the junction left unmatched. Germline V lookup: CDR1 MNHEY, CDR2 SMNVEV (reference sequence). The CDR3 loop is CASSLSGLAGTGELFF. The CDR3 DNA sequence: TGTGCCAGCAGTTTATCGGGACTAGCTGGGACCGGGGAGCTGTTTTTT.

The chain joins TRBV6-5 to TRBJ1-1, with TRBD1 matching over 9 bases. Germline CDR1 and CDR2: MNHEY and SVGAGI. This CDR3 has 14 residues. The V gene end was trimmed by 5 bases and the J gene end by 1 base; junction bases not matched to a gene: 2. The CDR3 loop is CASSVGQGNTEAFF. CDR3 coding DNA: TGTGCCAGCAGTGTGGGACAGGGGAACACTGAAGCTTTCTTT.

The chain uses TRBV19 and TRBJ2-1, with TRBD2 as a possible D gene (6 bases). The CDR3 runs 15 residues. Per the germline V gene, CDR1 is LNHDA and CDR2 is SQIVND (reference sequence). V was shortened by 7 bases and J by 6 bases, with 19 bases between the two germline ends. The CDR3 reads CASTPGLIWGNEQFF. In DNA, the CDR3 is TGTGCCAGTACCCCGGGACTCATATGGGGCAATGAGCAGTTCTTC.

This chain links TRBV2 with TRBJ2-5; D perhaps matches TRBD2 (5 bases). Germline lookup yields CDR1 SNHLY and CDR2 FYNNEI. CDR3 length: 14 residues. V lost 3 bases and J lost 1, with 9 bases in between. The CDR3 DNA sequence: TGTGCCAGCAGTGATTTGAGCGGCCAAGAGACCCAGTACTTC. Protein sequence: CASSDLSGQETQYF.

The chain links TRBV6-5 to TRBJ2-7; weak D call: TRBD2 (5 bases). Trimming removed 3 bases at V and 3 bases at J, with 9 bases between. CDR1 and CDR2 from the germline V gene are MNHEY and SVGAGI. The CDR3 spans 13 residues. Here the CDR3 DNA reads TGTGCCAGCAGTTATAACGAGGGCTACGAGCAGTACTTC. Its protein is CASSYNEGYEQYF.

The chain links TRBV13 to TRBJ2-3; 12 bases are a match to TRBD2. Per the germline V gene, CDR1 is PRHDT and CDR2 is FYEKMQ (reference sequence). This CDR3 spans 16 amino acids. Trimming removed 1 base from V and 7 bases from J; junction bases left unmatched: 6. The CDR3 sequence is CASSLATSGGVNTQYF. CDR3 nucleotides: TGTGCCAGCAGCTTAGCGACTAGCGGGGGCGTAAATACGCAGTATTTT.

The chain has TRBV11-2 and TRBJ2-5, with TRBD2 identical over 9 bases. J lost 5 bases, V lost 5 bases, and 12 bases had no gene match. Germline V gene data show CDR1 as SGHAT and CDR2 as FQNNGV. The CDR3 runs to 16 residues. CDR3 bases: TGTGCCAGCAGCACCCGACTAGCGGCAAACGGGGAGACCCAGTACTTC. This encodes CASSTRLAANGETQYF.

CDR3 residues: CASSVVGLAADTQYF. In DNA, the CDR3 is TGTGCCAGCAGCGTAGTAGGGCTAGCGGCAGATACGCAGTATTTT. V gene TRBV9 combines with J gene TRBJ2-3, with 7 bases fitting TRBD2. The CDR3 has 15 residues. Trimming removed 0 bases from V and 4 bases from J; junction bases left unmatched: 5. Germline V CDR1 and CDR2: SGDLS, YYNGEE. Full variable domain (missing parts from reference TRBV9 and TRBJ2-3): DSGVTQTPKHLITATGQRVTLRCSPRSGDLSVYWYQQSLDQGLQFLIQYYNGEERAKGNILERFSAQQFPDLHSELNLSSLELGDSALYFCASSVVGLAADTQYFGPGTRLTVL.

J is TRBJ2-2 and V is TRBV27; D remains ambiguous. The germline V gene has CDR1 MNHEY and CDR2 SMNVEV (reference sequence). The CDR3 totals 14 residues. V lost 7 bases, J lost 4 bases, and 13 bases lay in between. The CDR3 is CASTFELGTGELFF. In DNA, the CDR3 is TGTGCCAGCACTTTCGAGCTCGGCACCGGGGAGCTGTTTTTT.

The rearrangement joins TRBV25-1 to TRBJ2-7; 7 bases align to TRBD1. The germline V gene has CDR1 MGHDK and CDR2 SYGVNS. V shed 3 bases and J 0 bases; nucleotides not matched to a gene: 5. This CDR3 spans 15 amino acids. The CDR3 region has the DNA TGTGCCAGCAGTGATCGGGACAGTGCCTCCTACGAGCAGTACTTC. Residues: CASSDRDSASYEQYF.

J is TRBJ2-5 and V is TRBV25-1; tentatively, D is TRBD1 (5 bases). With 3 bases removed from V and 1 base from J, the gap between germline ends came to 9 bases. Germline assignment: CDR1 MGHDK and CDR2 SYGVNS. The CDR3 is made up of 14 amino acids. The CDR3 is CASSDHRSQETQYF. Written as DNA, the CDR3 is TGTGCCAGCAGTGACCACAGGTCCCAAGAGACCCAGTACTTC.

The chain carries TRBV9 and TRBJ2-7, with D perhaps TRBD1 (6 bases). V was pared by 4 bases and J by 3 bases, with 17 bases between. Germline CDR1 SGDLS, CDR2 YYNGEE. The CDR3 loop spans 15 amino acids. The CDR3 bases are TGTGCCAGCAGCCCTCAGCCGGGACACCACTACGAGCAGTACTTC. This codes for CASSPQPGHHYEQYF. The variable domain in full, with the rest retrieved from reference TRBV9 and TRBJ2-7, is DSGVTQTPKHLITATGQRVTLRCSPRSGDLSVYWYQQSLDQGLQFLIQYYNGEERAKGNILERFSAQQFPDLHSELNLSSLELGDSALYFCASSPQPGHHYEQYFGPGTRLTVT.

The chain combines TRBV19 with TRBJ1-1; D unclear. The CDR3 loop spans 13 amino acids. With 7 bases removed from V and 6 bases from J, the gap between germline ends came to 15 bases. Germline lookup yields CDR1 LNHDA and CDR2 SQIVND (reference sequence). The CDR3 bases are TGTGCCAGTACCAATCTGGGAGGCCCTGAAGCTTTCTTT. Amino acids: CASTNLGGPEAFF. The variable domain in full, with the rest retrieved from reference TRBV19 and TRBJ1-1, is DGGITQSPKYLFRKEGQNVTLSCEQNLNHDAMYWYRQDPGQGLRLIYYSQIVNDFQKGDIAEGYSVSREKKESFPLTVTSAQKNPTAFYLCASTNLGGPEAFFGQGTRLTVV.